This T cell receptor (beta chain) was captured in a study of CXCR3-negative and CXCR3-positive naive CD8 T cells. CDR1 and CDR2 (germline): SQVTM, ANQGSEA. This CDR3 has 13 residues. Overall study findings and caveats: Diversity proved comparably high across both naive subsets and much lower in memory CD8+ cells.

TRB cDNA was prepared as libraries by UMI-labeled 5' RACE. No DNA is given; TCRdb re-called the 5' RACE reads and lists each CDR3 protein once. Its clone listing holds about 62,000 distinct CDR3 sequences. Of note for this clonotype: Antigen: not known.

Sequencing was carried out using naive CXCR3- CD8+ T cells from blood. Subset indicated: CD45RO-CCR7+CD27+CD95- naive CD8+ T cells lacking CXCR3 (TNR3-). This clonotype was sampled from a human donor in good health. Some clones in this sample may be carry-over from other donors' samples. The chain employs TRBV29-1 and TRBJ1-1; TCRdb selects TRBD1, and the lack of DNA leaves this call unchecked. CDR3 loop: CSVVSQGSTEAFF.